The rows below give T cell receptor beta chains drawn from one sample of a study of monozygotic twins with inflammatory bowel disease. TCRdb reworked the 5' RACE reads into one entry per CDR3 protein, no DNA. The table for this sample gives about 450,000 distinct CDR3 sequences. Input material: blood. The receptors derive from a human donor with ulcerative colitis or Crohn's disease, or a healthy co-twin of an affected twin (not recorded which). CDR3s include the opening cysteine and the closing phenylalanine or tryptophan.

v_gene	j_gene	CDR3aa
TRBV27	TRBJ1-1	CASSTDTYTEAFF
TRBV20-1	TRBJ1-2	CSGTGGVNYGYTF
TRBV4-2	TRBJ2-3	CASSTAGSGKPASSTDTQYF
TRBV7-2	TRBJ1-2	CASSPQRGYGYTF
TRBV27	TRBJ2-3	CASSSLSSGFTDTQYF
TRBV25-1	TRBJ2-1	CASSVAGYNEQFF
TRBV28	TRBJ2-2	CASSFGAPGELFF
TRBV6-5	TRBJ2-1	CASSYGYGSNEQFF
TRBV19	TRBJ2-3	CASSSGIGRADTQYF
TRBV10-3	TRBJ2-7	CAIQGGGEQYF
TRBV9	TRBJ2-3	CASSQTSGGTDTQYF
TRBV12-3/TRBV12-4	TRBJ1-6	CASSHSPASSYNSPLHF
TRBV11-2	TRBJ1-3	CASSPRVHSGNTIYF
TRBV5-1	TRBJ2-1	CASSFGQQSYYNEQFF
TRBV6-5	TRBJ2-7	CASSYDPLLTYEQYF
TRBV4-1	TRBJ1-2	CASSQGQGAYYGYTF
TRBV7-9	TRBJ1-2	CASSLVEKGDGYGYTF
TRBV20-1	TRBJ2-3	CSARDLGGTDTQYF
TRBV5-1	TRBJ2-5	CASRLQETQYF
TRBV29-1	TRBJ2-1	CSVGGLLLSEQFF
TRBV20-1	TRBJ1-2	CSATEQGAVYGYTF
TRBV11-2	TRBJ2-1	CASSFSGGTVEQFF
TRBV7-9	TRBJ1-1	CASSSFRAPEAFF
TRBV20-1	TRBJ2-7	CSARGITYEQYF
TRBV18	TRBJ2-3	CASSPRALPTDTQYF
TRBV12-3/TRBV12-4	TRBJ2-6	CASSLGTPGGANVLTF
TRBV7-3	TRBJ2-1	CASSALDNEQFF
TRBV29-1	TRBJ2-2	CSVEQGMMNTGELFF
TRBV24-1	TRBJ2-1	CATSDWAVGGDEQFF
TRBV18	TRBJ2-1	CASSPSGRAFNNEQFF
TRBV7-2	TRBJ2-3	CASSRGTDTPYF
TRBV5-1	TRBJ2-7	CASSLSTGRVHEQYF
TRBV18	TRBJ2-1	CASSPLAGSGNEQFF
TRBV20-1	TRBJ2-1	CSARGSSGREFF
TRBV9	TRBJ2-1	CASRASGSSEQFF
TRBV7-2	TRBJ2-2	CASSKMLGGNTGELFF
TRBV27	TRBJ1-3	CASRRTGSGNTIYF
TRBV3-1	TRBJ2-3	CASSPPRGGTRLSTDTQYF
TRBV15	TRBJ1-1	CATSGRETGGTEAFF
TRBV21-1	TRBJ2-5	CASGSRQVQETQYF